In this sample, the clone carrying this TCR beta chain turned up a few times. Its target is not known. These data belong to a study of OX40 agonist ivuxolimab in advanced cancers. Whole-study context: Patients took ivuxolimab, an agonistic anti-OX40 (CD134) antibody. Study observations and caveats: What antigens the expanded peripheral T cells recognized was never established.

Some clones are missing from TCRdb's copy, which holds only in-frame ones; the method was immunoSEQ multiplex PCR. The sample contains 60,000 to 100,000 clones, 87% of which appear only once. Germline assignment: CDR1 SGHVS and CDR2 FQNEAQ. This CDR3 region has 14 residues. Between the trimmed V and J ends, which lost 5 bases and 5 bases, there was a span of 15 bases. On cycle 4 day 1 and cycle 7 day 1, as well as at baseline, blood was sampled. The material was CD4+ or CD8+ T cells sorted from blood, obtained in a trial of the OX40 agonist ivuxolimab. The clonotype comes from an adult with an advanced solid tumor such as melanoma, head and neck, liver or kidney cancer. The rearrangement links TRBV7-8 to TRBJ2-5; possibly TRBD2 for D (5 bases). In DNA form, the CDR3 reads TGTGCCAGCAGCCCGGAAGGGAGCTTGGAGACCCAGTACTTC. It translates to CASSPEGSLETQYF.